A single sample is the source of the 31 T cell receptor beta chains below, sequenced in a study of human T cells and chemical hapten exposure. Library construction involved attaching unique molecular identifiers to individual cDNA molecules, which allowed quantitative, reproducible TCR counting. Each CDR3 protein is one row after TCRdb ran MiXCR on the reads. The sample contains several hundred distinct CDR3 sequences, around three fifths of which appear only once. As to treatment: therapeutic diphenylcyclopropenone sensitization with weekly scalp DPC. The sequencing used whole blood, collected before DPC sensitization or 2, 6, or about 24 weeks after (not recorded which). The origin of the receptors is an adult with alopecia areata. Some clones in this sample may be carry-over from other donors' samples. This table probably holds off-target reads from a library built for another chain.

CDR3 bases: TGTGCCAGCAGCTCGACAGGGGGTCGCACCGGGGAGCTGTTTTTT. As protein: CASSSTGGRTGELFF. The V and J genes are TRBV7-9 and TRBJ2-2, with 9 positions matching TRBD1. From germline, CDR1 is SEHNR and CDR2 FQNEAQ (reference sequence). With 4 bases clipped from V and 4 bases from J, the junction kept 4 bases outside the gene matches. The CDR3 totals 15 residues.

The chain joins TRBV10-3 to TRBJ2-1; unclear D gene. Per the germline V gene, CDR1 is ENHRY and CDR2 is SYGVKD. This CDR3 has 15 amino acids. Trimming cost V 3 bases and J 2 bases, with 11 bases left between them. The CDR3 DNA sequence: TGTGCCATCAGTGATCCCCAAATTACCTACAATGAGCAGTTCTTC. It encodes CAISDPQITYNEQFF.

The J gene is TRBJ1-5, the V gene TRBV4-3; D is uncertain. CDR3 length: 13 amino acids. In germline, CDR1 is LGHNA, CDR2 YSLEER. Trimming removed 3 bases from V and 4 bases from J, with 7 bases in between. The CDR3 DNA follows: TGCGCCAGCAGCCAGAACCTTAATCAGCCCCAGCATTTT. Translation gives CASSQNLNQPQHF.

The J gene is TRBJ2-5, the V gene TRBV18, with 12 bases aligning to TRBD2. The CDR3 covers 17 residues. Per germline, CDR1 KGHSH and CDR2 LQKENI. V shed 0 bases and J 5 bases; nucleotides not matched to a gene: 7. CDR3 residues: CASSPPIGLAGSETQYF. CDR3 nucleotides: TGTGCCAGCTCACCACCGATTGGACTAGCGGGATCCGAGACCCAGTACTTC.

The chain's CDR3 is CASSSNTGELFF. CDR3 DNA: TGTGCCAGCAGCTCAAACACCGGGGAGCTGTTTTTT. The V and J genes are TRBV11-3 and TRBJ2-2; no clear D. The V gene's germline CDR1 is SGHNT and CDR2 YENEEA. CDR3 size: 12 residues. Trimming left V 4 bases short and J 2 bases short, with 2 bases between.

This clonotype came up once. V usage is TRBV7-9 and J usage is TRBJ2-2; perhaps D is TRBD1 or TRBD2 (5 bases each). V lost 6 bases and J lost 4, with 15 bases in between. Germline CDR1 reads SEHNR; CDR2 reads FQNEAQ (reference sequence). This CDR3 contains 15 residues. The CDR3 nucleotides read TGTGCCAGCAGATCCGAGGGGAGAGGCACCGGGGAGCTGTTTTTT. Its translation is CASRSEGRGTGELFF. The complete variable domain, with remaining parts taken from reference TRBV7-9 and TRBJ2-2, reads DTGVSQNPRHKITKRGQNVTFRCDPISEHNRLYWYRQTLGQGPEFLTYFQNEAQLEKSRLLSDRFSAERPKGSFSTLEIQRTEQGDSAMYLCASRSEGRGTGELFFGEGSRLTVL.

V gene TRBV28 combines with J gene TRBJ2-7, with D perhaps matching TRBD2 (7 bases). In germline, CDR1 is MDHEN, CDR2 SYDVKM. The CDR3 extends over 15 amino acids. V lost 4 bases and J 3 bases, leaving 16 bases between the germline ends. In DNA, the CDR3 is TGTGCCAGCAGTTCCCCCGGGGAGGGGGACTACGAGCAGTACTTC. Encoded protein: CASSSPGEGDYEQYF.

This rearrangement joins TRBV6-2 or TRBV6-3 to TRBJ2-3; possible D gene TRBD2, 5 bases. Trimming stripped 0 bases from V and 2 bases from J, with 9 bases between. The CDR3 spans 15 residues. Germline-derived CDR1 and CDR2 are MNHEY and SVGEGT. CDR3 in amino acids: CASSYSGAPTDTQYF. DNA of the CDR3: TGTGCCAGCAGTTACTCGGGAGCCCCCACAGATACGCAGTATTTT.

This clonotype was counted between two and nine times. The genes are TRBV5-1 and TRBJ2-3, with D possibly matching TRBD2 (5 bases). The CDR3 sequence is 16 residues long. Germline values: CDR1 SGHRS, CDR2 YFSETQ. V lost 2 bases and J lost 6, with 19 bases in between. CDR3 in DNA: TGCGCCAGCAGCTTTAGCGCTGCCGCGGGCCGGGATACGCAGTATTTT. This translates into CASSFSAAAGRDTQYF.

In this sample, this clonotype turned up once. The chain carries TRBV7-8 and TRBJ2-1; 11 bases line up with TRBD2. The CDR3 is 14 amino acids. The germline CDR1 and CDR2 sequences are SGHVS and FQNEAQ. The V gene end was trimmed by 8 bases and the J gene end by 10 bases; junction bases not matched to a gene: 10. For the CDR3, the DNA is TGTGCCAGCTCACTAGCGGGAGCGCCGCGGGAGCAGTTCTTC. Residues: CASSLAGAPREQFF. The full variable domain, in which reference TRBV7-8 and TRBJ2-1 provide the parts outside the CDR3, is GAGVSQSPRYKVAKRGQDVALRCDPISGHVSLFWYQQALGQGPEFLTYFQNEAQLDKSGLPSDRFFAERPEGSVSTLKIQRTQQEDSAVYLCASSLAGAPREQFFGPGTRLTVL.

CDR3 residues: CASSPPAGAAYEQYF. In nucleotides, the CDR3 is TGTGCCAGCTCACCACCGGCAGGGGCGGCCTACGAGCAGTACTTC. This sequence joins TRBV18 and TRBJ2-7, with a weak D call TRBD1 (6 bases). Germline V gene data show CDR1 as KGHSH and CDR2 as LQKENI. This CDR3 has 15 amino acids. Trimming removed 0 bases at V and 2 bases at J, with 11 bases between.

The chain links TRBV5-4 to TRBJ2-1; D is unresolved. Germline-derived CDR1 and CDR2 are SGHNT and YYREEE (reference sequence). V lost 4 bases and J lost 4, with 12 bases in between. CDR3 length: 14 amino acids. CDR3 residues: CASSPSTLYNEQFF. The CDR3, as DNA: TGTGCCAGCAGCCCTTCCACTTTATACAATGAGCAGTTCTTC.

This chain connects TRBV11-2 to TRBJ2-3; perhaps D is TRBD1 or TRBD2 (6 bases each). The CDR3 spans 12 residues. Germline V gives CDR1 SGHAT, CDR2 FQNNGV. Trimming left V 6 bases short and J 6 bases short, with 10 bases between. The DNA for the CDR3 is TGTGCCAGCAGTGGGGGGCCGGATACGCAGTATTTT. It yields the protein CASSGGPDTQYF. The full variable domain, with the rest looked up from reference TRBV11-2 and TRBJ2-3, is EAGVAQSPRYKIIEKRQSVAFWCNPISGHATLYWYQQILGQGPKLLIQFQNNGVVDDSQLPKDRFSAERLKGVDSTLKIQPAKLEDSAVYLCASSGGPDTQYFGPGTRLTVL.

This clonotype was seen only a few times. The genes are TRBV4-3 and TRBJ1-6; D possibly corresponds to TRBD1 (6 bases). The CDR3 runs to 15 residues. Germline-derived CDR1 and CDR2 are LGHNA and YSLEER. V lost 4 bases and J 9 bases, leaving 16 bases between the germline ends. CDR3: CASSPTYRDGSPLHF. In DNA, the CDR3 is TGCGCCAGCAGCCCTACCTACAGGGACGGTTCACCCCTCCACTTT.

Only one count was recorded for this clonotype. The chain has TRBV5-5 and TRBJ2-6, with a weak D call TRBD1 (6 bases). The CDR3 has 18 residues. Trimming took 4 bases from V and 0 from J, leaving 17 bases between them. Germline CDR1 and CDR2: SGHKS and YYEKEE (reference sequence). The CDR3, as DNA: TGTGCCAGCAGCGGACAGATTTTTATCTCCTCTGGGGCCAACGTCCTGACTTTC. The encoded protein is CASSGQIFISSGANVLTF.

The chain has TRBV7-2 and TRBJ2-3; D unresolved. The CDR3 contains 14 residues. With 2 bases removed from V and 6 bases from J, the gap between germline ends came to 12 bases. The germline gives CDR1 SGHTA, CDR2 FQGNSA. DNA for the CDR3: TGTGCCAGCAGCTTAAACCCCTCTCCGGATACGCAGTATTTT. Amino acids: CASSLNPSPDTQYF.

CDR3 sequence: CASSIVGGTSNEQFF. CDR3 bases: TGTGCCAGTAGTATAGTTGGAGGGACTTCGAATGAGCAGTTCTTC. The chain links TRBV19 to TRBJ2-1; TRBD2 is a possible D gene (6 bases). Germline loops: CDR1 LNHDA, CDR2 SQIVND (reference sequence). CDR3 length: 15 residues. V lost 1 base to trimming and J lost 7 bases, with 14 bases between them.

In DNA, the CDR3 is TGTGCCAGCAGGTCCCTCCGAGCGGAGCGCACAGATACGCAGTATTTT. It yields the protein CASRSLRAERTDTQYF. The rearrangement links TRBV6-5 to TRBJ2-3, with D tentatively TRBD2 (5 bases). The CDR3 runs to 16 residues. Germline CDR1 is MNHEY and CDR2 is SVGAGI. Trimming pared 6 bases from V and 1 base from J, leaving 17 bases between.

The chain is built from TRBV6-2 or TRBV6-3 and TRBJ1-5; no definite D call. Germline-derived CDR1 and CDR2 are MNHEY and SVGEGT. The V end was cut by 1 base, the J end by 6 bases, with 4 bases between. CDR3 length equals 12 residues. The CDR3 sequence: CASSYFAQPQHF. DNA for the CDR3: TGTGCCAGCAGTTACTTTGCTCAGCCCCAGCATTTT.

The genes are TRBV7-6 and TRBJ1-1; D possibly corresponds to TRBD1 (6 bases). CDR1 SGHVS and CDR2 FNYEAQ come from the germline V gene. Trimming stripped 5 bases from V and 5 bases from J, with 15 bases between. The CDR3 consists of 14 residues. The CDR3 is CASSPKTGPTEAFF. CDR3 DNA: TGTGCCAGCAGCCCCAAGACAGGCCCTACTGAAGCTTTCTTT. Full variable domain (outside the CDR3, taken from reference TRBV7-6 and TRBJ1-1): GAGVSQSPRYKVTKRGQDVALRCDPISGHVSLYWYRQALGQGPEFLTYFNYEAQQDKSGLPNDRFSAERPEGSISTLTIQRTEQRDSAMYRCASSPKTGPTEAFFGQGTRLTVV.

The chain has TRBV28 and TRBJ2-7, with 7 bases matching TRBD2. This CDR3 region has 13 residues. V was pared by 5 bases and J by 0 bases, with 1 base of the junction left unmatched. CDR1 is MDHEN and CDR2 is SYDVKM in the germline V gene. The DNA of the CDR3 is TGTGCCAGCAGTAGCGGGGTCTCCTACGAGCAGTACTTC. Translated, it gives CASSSGVSYEQYF.

The CDR3 region has the DNA TGTGCCAGCAGTTCGCCGGGACAGACTTACGAGCAGTACTTC. It translates to CASSSPGQTYEQYF. The genes are TRBV27 and TRBJ2-7; 7 bases match TRBD1. This CDR3 comprises 14 residues. Germline assignment: CDR1 MNHEY and CDR2 SMNVEV (reference sequence). Unmatched junction bases numbered 7, after V lost 4 bases and J lost 4 bases.

The rearrangement joins TRBV28 to TRBJ1-2; no firm D call. Germline CDR1 is MDHEN and CDR2 is SYDVKM. Deletions cut 6 bases from V and 4 bases from J, with 15 bases between. The CDR3 contains 14 residues. CDR3 sequence: CASRYTRASYGYTF. CDR3 DNA: TGTGCCAGCAGATATACACGGGCCAGCTATGGCTACACCTTC.

V and J are TRBV28 and TRBJ2-7; 8 nucleotides match TRBD1. CDR1 is MDHEN and CDR2 is SYDVKM in the germline V gene. V gave up 3 bases and J gave up 0 bases; unmatched junction bases: 1. CDR3 size: 14 residues. Here the CDR3 DNA reads TGTGCCAGCAGTTTTACAGGGGGCTCCTACGAGCAGTACTTC. Translated, it gives CASSFTGGSYEQYF. The variable domain in full, with the rest retrieved from reference TRBV28 and TRBJ2-7, is DVKVTQSSRYLVKRTGEKVFLECVQDMDHENMFWYRQDPGLGLRLIYFSYDVKMKEKGDIPEGYSVSREKKERFSLILESASTNQTSMYLCASSFTGGSYEQYFGPGTRLTVT.

The chain combines TRBV6-2 or TRBV6-3 with TRBJ2-7, with D possibly matching TRBD1 (7 bases). Germline-derived CDR1 and CDR2 are MNHEY and SVGEGT. V was cut by 2 bases and J by 7 bases, with 24 bases left in between. This CDR3 contains 17 residues. In DNA form, the CDR3 reads TGTGCCAGCAGTTACCCCTCCTCAGGGGGGTTGAGGAGGGAGCAGTACTTC. Amino acid sequence: CASSYPSSGGLRREQYF.

CDR3 amino acids: CASSQESYEQYF. The CDR3 bases are TGTGCCAGCAGCCAGGAGTCCTACGAGCAGTACTTC. V gene TRBV7-9 combines with J gene TRBJ2-7; D is ambiguous. V lost 5 bases, J lost 1 base, and 6 bases lay in between. Germline assignment: CDR1 SEHNR and CDR2 FQNEAQ (reference sequence). CDR3 length: 12 residues.

This clonotype has only a few counts. The chain has TRBV7-9 and TRBJ2-7; 10 nucleotides line up with TRBD2. Germline CDR1 SEHNR, CDR2 FQNEAQ (reference sequence). This CDR3 region has 15 residues. Trimming cost V 5 bases and J 3 bases; bases outside gene matches: 7. CDR3 in amino acids: CASSPPLAGVYEQYF. The CDR3 DNA reads as TGTGCCAGCAGCCCCCCCCTAGCGGGGGTCTACGAGCAGTACTTC.

The V and J genes are TRBV6-1 and TRBJ2-1; no firm D call. This CDR3 is built from 11 residues. The germline CDR1 and CDR2 sequences are MNHNS and SASEGT. V gave up 10 bases and J gave up 4 bases, with 8 bases separating them. The CDR3 bases are TGTGCCACATACACATACAATGAGCAGTTCTTC. Translated: CATYTYNEQFF.

This rearrangement joins TRBV19 to TRBJ2-7; possible D gene TRBD2, 7 bases. Trimming removed 10 bases from V and 3 bases from J, with 16 bases in between. Germline V lookup: CDR1 LNHDA, CDR2 SQIVND (reference sequence). This CDR3 has 13 amino acids. CDR3 protein: CATGPGGYYEQYF. CDR3 DNA sequence: TGTGCCACAGGCCCGGGGGGCTACTACGAGCAGTACTTC.

CDR3 residues: CASSSNFPGYEQYF. CDR3 bases: TGTGCCAGCAGTTCCAACTTCCCGGGGTACGAGCAGTACTTC. This chain joins TRBV12-3 or TRBV12-4 and TRBJ2-7; weak D call: TRBD2 (5 bases). The CDR3 loop spans 14 amino acids. V shed 4 bases and J shed 4 bases, with 14 bases lying between them.

J is TRBJ2-3 and V is TRBV28; 11 nucleotides align to TRBD1. J was trimmed by 2 bases and V by 4 bases; bases with no gene match: 5. There are 16 residues in the CDR3. Germline CDR1 and CDR2: MDHEN and SYDVKM. This chain's CDR3 is CASSSPGQGDTDTQYF. CDR3 bases: TGTGCCAGCAGTTCGCCGGGACAGGGGGACACAGATACGCAGTATTTT.